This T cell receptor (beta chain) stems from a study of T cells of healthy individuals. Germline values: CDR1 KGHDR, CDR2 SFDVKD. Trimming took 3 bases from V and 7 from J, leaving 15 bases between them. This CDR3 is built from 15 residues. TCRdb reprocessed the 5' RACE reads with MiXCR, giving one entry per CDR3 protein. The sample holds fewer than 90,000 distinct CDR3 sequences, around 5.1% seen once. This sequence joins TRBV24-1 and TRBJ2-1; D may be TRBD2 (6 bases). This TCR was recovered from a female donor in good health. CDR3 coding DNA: TGTGCCACCAGTGATCCGACTAGTCGGGGGAATGAGCAGTTCTTC. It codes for CATSDPTSRGNEQFF.